The 25 T cell receptor beta chains listed next were all sequenced from one sample in a study of monozygotic twins with inflammatory bowel disease. TCRdb re-called the 5' RACE reads, yielding one record per CDR3 amino acid sequence without DNA. This sample lists around 450,000 distinct CDR3 sequences; its ten largest clones have 2% to 3%. Source material: blood. The receptors come from a human donor with ulcerative colitis or Crohn's disease, or a healthy co-twin of an affected twin (not recorded which).

The chain uses TRBV19 and TRBJ2-1. Germline V CDR1 and CDR2: LNHDA, SQIVND (reference sequence). This CDR3 has 14 amino acids. The CDR3 reads CASSEQSSYNEQFF.

The CDR3 region is CASSPDTHPTDTQYF. V is TRBV5-4 and J is TRBJ2-3. The CDR3 loop spans 15 amino acids. Germline loops: CDR1 SGHNT, CDR2 YYREEE (reference sequence). Drawing the rest from reference TRBV5-4 and TRBJ2-3, the complete variable domain is ETGVTQSPTHLIKTRGQQVTLRCSSQSGHNTVSWYQQALGQGPQFIFQYYREEENGRGNFPPRFSGLQFPNYSSELNVNALELDDSALYLCASSPDTHPTDTQYFGPGTRLTVL.

CDR3 amino acids: CASSLDVGETYEQYF. The chain links TRBV7-6 to TRBJ2-7. The CDR3 is 15 residues long. Germline CDR1 is SGHVS and CDR2 is FNYEAQ. The full variable domain, in which reference TRBV7-6 and TRBJ2-7 provide the parts outside the CDR3, is GAGVSQSPRYKVTKRGQDVALRCDPISGHVSLYWYRQALGQGPEFLTYFNYEAQQDKSGLPNDRFSAERPEGSISTLTIQRTEQRDSAMYRCASSLDVGETYEQYFGPGTRLTVT.

The V gene is TRBV27, the J gene TRBJ2-3; checking the TCRdb D call of TRBD1 is not possible without DNA. Looked up from germline, CDR1 is MNHEY and CDR2 is SMNVEV (reference sequence). The CDR3 is 14 residues long. CDR3 residues: CASSFQDWDDTQYF.

V and J are TRBV5-1 and TRBJ2-2; TCRdb indicates TRBD1, and absent DNA this call remains unverified. Germline CDR1 reads SGHRS; CDR2 reads YFSETQ. The CDR3 length is 16 residues. The CDR3: CASSPQGGTNTGELFF.

This chain uses TRBV29-1 with TRBJ1-4; TCRdb indicates TRBD1, and absent DNA this call remains unverified. Per germline, CDR1 SQVTM and CDR2 ANQGSEA. The CDR3 sequence is 13 residues long. CDR3 protein: CSVEGFQGEKLFF.

The chain links TRBV6-6 to TRBJ2-2. CDR3 length equals 13 residues. Germline V gene data show CDR1 as MNHNY and CDR2 as SVGAGI (reference sequence). CDR3 residues: CASNRQASGELFF.

CDR3 region: CASLSQMNTGELFF. The chain has TRBV6-6 and TRBJ2-2. The germline V gene has CDR1 MNHNY and CDR2 SVGAGI (reference sequence). CDR3 length: 14 amino acids.

The J gene is TRBJ2-2, the V gene TRBV12-3 or TRBV12-4; TCRdb's D call of TRBD1 is untestable without DNA. The CDR3 has 16 residues. The CDR3 here is CASSQTGTGRTGELFF.

J is TRBJ2-7 and V is TRBV15; the D gene TCRdb calls, TRBD1, cannot be checked with no DNA. Germline V gene lookup returns CDR1 LNHNV and CDR2 YYDKDF (reference sequence). The CDR3 runs to 15 residues. CDR3 region: CATSRVGASSYEQYF.

The J gene is TRBJ2-7, the V gene TRBV20-1; TCRdb calls TRBD1, which cannot be checked without DNA. CDR3 length equals 14 residues. Germline assignment: CDR1 DFQATT and CDR2 SNEGSKA (reference sequence). CDR3 loop: CSASIGTPDYEQYF.

V is TRBV19 and J is TRBJ2-6; lacking DNA, the TRBD2 call made by TCRdb goes unchecked. Looked up from germline, CDR1 is LNHDA and CDR2 is SQIVND (reference sequence). The CDR3 contains 20 residues. CDR3 sequence reads: CASSIRASGSSFSGANVLTF.

The chain combines TRBV10-3 with TRBJ2-5; the D call of TRBD1 rests on TCRdb alone, since no DNA is present to check it. From germline, CDR1 is ENHRY and CDR2 SYGVKD. The CDR3 length is 13 residues. The CDR3 region is CAISSGSGETQYF.

This rearrangement joins TRBV27 to TRBJ2-2; TCRdb picks TRBD2, but there is no DNA to check that call. Germline V gives CDR1 MNHEY, CDR2 SMNVEV (reference sequence). The CDR3 consists of 12 residues. CDR3 loop: CASVAGTGELFF.

The chain uses TRBV5-1 and TRBJ1-6; checking the TCRdb D call of TRBD1 is not possible without DNA. The CDR3 covers 15 residues. Germline loops: CDR1 SGHRS, CDR2 YFSETQ. The CDR3 region is CASSPGQGDNSPLHF.

The rearrangement uses TRBV12-3 or TRBV12-4 and TRBJ1-6; the D call from TCRdb, TRBD1, cannot be confirmed without DNA. This CDR3 has 15 amino acids. CDR3 in amino acids: CASSGRDREDSPLHF.

The chain has TRBV18 and TRBJ2-1; the TCRdb call, TRBD2, lacks DNA for checking. This CDR3 contains 14 residues. Germline CDR1 KGHSH, CDR2 LQKENI. The CDR3 sequence: CASSSALIDNEQFF.

The V call is TRBV20-1, the J call TRBJ1-1. CDR1 DFQATT and CDR2 SNEGSKA come from the germline V gene (reference sequence). The CDR3 totals 13 residues. The CDR3 spells CSARGSLNTEAFF.

The V and J genes are TRBV7-2 and TRBJ2-7; TCRdb's D gene call, TRBD1, goes unchecked for lack of DNA. In germline, CDR1 is SGHTA, CDR2 FQGNSA. The CDR3 covers 15 residues. This CDR3 is CASSPGTRESYEQYF.

This rearrangement joins TRBV20-1 to TRBJ2-5; TCRdb proposes TRBD1, but this gene call is untestable without DNA. CDR1 is DFQATT and CDR2 is SNEGSKA in the germline V gene (reference sequence). The CDR3 loop spans 19 amino acids. The CDR3 loop reads CSARPSSGTGLGGQETQYF.

The V gene is TRBV5-6, the J gene TRBJ2-7; as DNA is missing, the TRBD1 call by TCRdb cannot be tested. The CDR3 runs 13 residues. Germline V CDR1 and CDR2: SGHDT, YYEEEE. The CDR3 is CASSLTGKGEQYF. The full variable domain, completed using reference TRBV5-6 and TRBJ2-7, is DAGVTQSPTHLIKTRGQQVTLRCSPKSGHDTVSWYQQALGQGPQFIFQYYEEEERQRGNFPDRFSGHQFPNYSSELNVNALLLGDSALYLCASSLTGKGEQYFGPGTRLTVT.

The gene calls are TRBV9 and TRBJ1-1; the D call from TCRdb, TRBD1, cannot be confirmed without DNA. The CDR3 length is 16 residues. Germline values: CDR1 SGDLS, CDR2 YYNGEE. CDR3 region: CASSVVPEARNTEAFF. The full variable domain, its missing parts supplied by reference TRBV9 and TRBJ1-1, is DSGVTQTPKHLITATGQRVTLRCSPRSGDLSVYWYQQSLDQGLQFLIQYYNGEERAKGNILERFSAQQFPDLHSELNLSSLELGDSALYFCASSVVPEARNTEAFFGQGTRLTVV.

The V call is TRBV6-2 or TRBV6-3, the J call TRBJ1-2; TCRdb names TRBD1, which stays unverified in the absence of DNA. The germline gives CDR1 MNHEY, CDR2 SVGEGT. The CDR3 is 13 amino acids. The CDR3 spells CASSGQGNYGYTF.

The chain employs TRBV5-6 and TRBJ1-2; TCRdb outputs TRBD1, but without DNA this stays unchecked. This CDR3 has 15 residues. CDR1 is SGHDT and CDR2 is YYEEEE in the germline V gene. This CDR3 reads CASSSQGRGDYGYTF.

V and J are TRBV14 and TRBJ2-3; the D call from TCRdb, TRBD1, cannot be confirmed without DNA. The germline gives CDR1 SGHDN, CDR2 FVKESK. CDR3 length: 14 amino acids. This CDR3 reads CASSSGTILGTQYF.